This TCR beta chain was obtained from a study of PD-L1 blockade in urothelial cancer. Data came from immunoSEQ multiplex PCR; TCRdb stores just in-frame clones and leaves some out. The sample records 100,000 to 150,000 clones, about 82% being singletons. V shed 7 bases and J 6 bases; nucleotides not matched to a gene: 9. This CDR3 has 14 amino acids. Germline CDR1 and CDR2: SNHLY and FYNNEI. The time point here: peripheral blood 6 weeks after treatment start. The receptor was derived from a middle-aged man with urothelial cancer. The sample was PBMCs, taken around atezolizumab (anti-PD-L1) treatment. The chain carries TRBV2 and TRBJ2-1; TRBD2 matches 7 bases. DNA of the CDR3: TGTGCCAGCAAAGATAGCGGGTACTTCAATGAGCAGTTCTTC. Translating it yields CASKDSGYFNEQFF.